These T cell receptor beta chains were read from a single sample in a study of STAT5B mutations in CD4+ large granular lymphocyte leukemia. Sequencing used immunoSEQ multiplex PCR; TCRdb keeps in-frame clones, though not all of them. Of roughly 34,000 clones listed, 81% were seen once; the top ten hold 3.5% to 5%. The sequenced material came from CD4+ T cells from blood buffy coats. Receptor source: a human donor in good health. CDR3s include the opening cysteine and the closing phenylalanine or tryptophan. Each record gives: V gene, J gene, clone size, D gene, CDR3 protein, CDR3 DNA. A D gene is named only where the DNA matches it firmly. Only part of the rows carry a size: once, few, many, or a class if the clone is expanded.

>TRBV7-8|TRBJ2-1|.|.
CASSLDEQATEQFF
TGTGCCAGCAGCTTGGACGAGCAAGCAACAGAGCAGTTCTTC
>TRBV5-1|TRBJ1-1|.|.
CASSLGNMGAGATEAFF
TGCGCCAGCAGCTTGGGAAATATGGGGGCAGGGGCCACTGAAGCTTTCTTT
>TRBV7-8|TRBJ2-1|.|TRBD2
CASSLGGSAYNEQFF
TGTGCCAGCAGCTTAGGCGGGAGTGCCTACAATGAGCAGTTCTTC
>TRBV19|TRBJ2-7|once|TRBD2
CASSTPPLAGVGYEQYF
TGTGCCAGTAGTACCCCGCCTCTAGCGGGAGTTGGGTACGAGCAGTACTTC
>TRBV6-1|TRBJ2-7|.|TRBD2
CASSELGGGSSYEQYF
TGTGCCAGCAGTGAATTGGGGGGAGGGAGCTCCTACGAGCAGTACTTC
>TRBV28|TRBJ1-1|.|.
CASHDSRGKETEAFF
TGTGCCAGCCATGATAGCCGGGGGAAGGAGACTGAAGCTTTCTTT
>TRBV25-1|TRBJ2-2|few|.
CASSDWQGNTGELFF
TGTGCCAGCAGTGATTGGCAGGGGAACACCGGGGAGCTGTTTTTT
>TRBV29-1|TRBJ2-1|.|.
CSVPGPADEQFF
TGCAGCGTCCCCGGGCCTGCAGATGAGCAGTTCTTC
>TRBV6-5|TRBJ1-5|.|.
CASSSLGGSQPQHF
TGTGCCAGCAGTTCCCTGGGGGGGTCACAGCCCCAGCATTTT
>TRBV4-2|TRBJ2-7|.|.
CASSQDLSGIYEQYF
TGTGCCAGCAGCCAAGATCTATCCGGCATCTACGAGCAGTACTTC
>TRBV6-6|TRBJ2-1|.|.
CASSYMAGDEQFF
TGTGCCAGCAGTTACATGGCCGGGGATGAGCAGTTCTTC
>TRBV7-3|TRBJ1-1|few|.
CASSLGTNTEAFF
TGTGCCAGCAGCTTAGGGACGAACACTGAAGCTTTCTTT
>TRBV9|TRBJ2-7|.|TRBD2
CASSVGASGRFDEQYF
TGTGCCAGCAGCGTGGGTGCCAGCGGGAGGTTCGACGAGCAGTACTTC
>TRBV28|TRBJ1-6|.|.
CASSLSRRVNSPLHF
TGTGCCAGCAGTTTATCCCGCAGGGTGAATTCACCCCTCCACTTT
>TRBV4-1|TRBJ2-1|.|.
CASSQGVLGNEQFF
TGCGCCAGCAGCCAAGGGGTGCTTGGGAATGAGCAGTTCTTC
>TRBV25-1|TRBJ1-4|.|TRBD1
CASSVGGTHEKLFF
TGTGCCAGCAGTGTAGGGGGCACCCATGAAAAACTGTTTTTT
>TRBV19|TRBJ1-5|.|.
CASRASDSYSNQPQHF
TGTGCCAGTAGGGCCAGTGACAGCTATAGCAATCAGCCCCAGCATTTT
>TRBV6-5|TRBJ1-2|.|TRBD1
CASSYAGGFVYTF
TGTGCCAGCAGTTACGCAGGGGGTTTTGTCTACACCTTC
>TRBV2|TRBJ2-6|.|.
CASSGGWQGKGSGANVLTF
TGTGCCAGCAGTGGAGGATGGCAGGGAAAAGGCTCTGGGGCCAACGTCCTGACTTTC
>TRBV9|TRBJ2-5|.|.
CASSVGPAGKQETQYF
TGTGCCAGCAGCGTAGGGCCGGCTGGCAAACAGGAGACCCAGTACTTC
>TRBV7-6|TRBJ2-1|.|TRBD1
CASSSLPGQGMDNEQFF
TGTGCCAGCAGCTCATTACCGGGACAGGGGATGGACAATGAGCAGTTCTTC
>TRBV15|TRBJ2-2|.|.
CATSRDGQGLAGELFF
TGTGCCACCAGCAGAGATGGCCAGGGGCTTGCCGGGGAGCTGTTTTTT
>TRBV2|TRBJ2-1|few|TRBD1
CASSVGQISYNEQFF
TGTGCCAGCAGCGTGGGACAGATCTCCTACAATGAGCAGTTCTTC
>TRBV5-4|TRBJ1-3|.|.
CASSLASGTSGNTIYF
TGTGCCAGCAGCTTGGCGTCCGGGACCTCTGGAAACACCATATATTTT
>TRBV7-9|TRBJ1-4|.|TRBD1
CASSLGGTGDEKLFF
TGTGCCAGCAGCTTAGGCGGGACAGGGGATGAAAAACTGTTTTTT
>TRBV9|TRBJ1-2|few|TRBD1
CASSAGQGGYGYTF
TGTGCCAGCAGCGCCGGACAGGGAGGCTATGGCTACACCTTC
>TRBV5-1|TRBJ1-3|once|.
CASSTEHSGNTIYF
TGCGCCAGCAGCACGGAACACTCTGGAAACACCATATATTTT
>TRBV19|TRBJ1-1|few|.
CASSSRADTEAFF
TGTGCCAGTAGTAGTCGGGCGGACACTGAAGCTTTCTTT
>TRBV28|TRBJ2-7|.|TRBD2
CASRLAGDISYEQYF
TGTGCCAGCAGACTAGCGGGAGATATCTCCTACGAGCAGTACTTC